Sequencing of this T cell receptor beta chain was carried out in a study of OX40 agonist ivuxolimab in advanced cancers. The CDR3 spans 12 residues. From germline, CDR1 is SNHLY and CDR2 FYNNEI. V gave up 8 bases and J gave up 0 bases, with 7 bases separating them. TCRdb keeps only in-frame clones here, not all; method: immunoSEQ multiplex PCR. The sample has about 28,000 clones, approximately 84% seen once. Study results and limitations: Among expanded peripheral T cells, antigen specificity went undetermined.

As for this clone: The antigen is not known.

Sequencing was performed on CD4+ or CD8+ T cells sorted from blood, taken in a trial of the OX40 agonist ivuxolimab. The chain employs TRBV2 and TRBJ2-5, with D possibly being TRBD1 (6 bases). The sequence was collected from an adult with an advanced solid tumor such as melanoma, head and neck, liver or kidney cancer. CDR3 bases: TGTGCCAGCCAGGGGAACCAAGAGACCCAGTACTTC. The encoded protein is CASQGNQETQYF.